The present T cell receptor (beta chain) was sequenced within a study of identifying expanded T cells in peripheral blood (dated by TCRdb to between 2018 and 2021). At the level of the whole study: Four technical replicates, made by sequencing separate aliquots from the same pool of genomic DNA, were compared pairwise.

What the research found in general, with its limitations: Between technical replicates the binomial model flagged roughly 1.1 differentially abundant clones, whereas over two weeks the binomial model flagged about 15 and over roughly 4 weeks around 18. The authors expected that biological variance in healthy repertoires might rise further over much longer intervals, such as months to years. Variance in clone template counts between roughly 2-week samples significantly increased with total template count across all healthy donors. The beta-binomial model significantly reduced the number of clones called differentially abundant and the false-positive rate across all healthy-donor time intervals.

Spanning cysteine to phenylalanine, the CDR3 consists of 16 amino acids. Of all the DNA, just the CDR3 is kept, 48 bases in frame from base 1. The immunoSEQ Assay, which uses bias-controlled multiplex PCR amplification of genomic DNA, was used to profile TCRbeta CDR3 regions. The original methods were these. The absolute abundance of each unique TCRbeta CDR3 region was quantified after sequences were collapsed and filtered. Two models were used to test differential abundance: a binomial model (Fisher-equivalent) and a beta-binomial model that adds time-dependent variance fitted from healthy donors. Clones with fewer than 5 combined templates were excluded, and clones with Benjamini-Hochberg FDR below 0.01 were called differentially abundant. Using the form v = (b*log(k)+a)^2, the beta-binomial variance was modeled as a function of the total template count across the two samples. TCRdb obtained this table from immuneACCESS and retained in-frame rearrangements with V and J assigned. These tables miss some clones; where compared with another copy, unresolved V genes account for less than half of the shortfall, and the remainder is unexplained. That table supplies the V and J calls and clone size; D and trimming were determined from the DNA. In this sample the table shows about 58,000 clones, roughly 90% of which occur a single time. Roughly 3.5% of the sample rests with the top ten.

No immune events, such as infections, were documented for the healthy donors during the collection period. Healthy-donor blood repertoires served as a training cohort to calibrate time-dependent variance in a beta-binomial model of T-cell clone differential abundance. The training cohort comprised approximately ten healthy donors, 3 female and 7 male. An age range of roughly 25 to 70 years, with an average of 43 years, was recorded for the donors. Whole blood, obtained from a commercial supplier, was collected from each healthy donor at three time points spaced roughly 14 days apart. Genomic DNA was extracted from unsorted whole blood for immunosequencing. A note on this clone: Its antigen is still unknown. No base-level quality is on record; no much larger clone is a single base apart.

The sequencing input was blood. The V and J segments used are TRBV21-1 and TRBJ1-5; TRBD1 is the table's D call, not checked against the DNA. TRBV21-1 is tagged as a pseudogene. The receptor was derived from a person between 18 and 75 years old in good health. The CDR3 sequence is CASSKHHRGRRQPQHF. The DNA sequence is TGTGCCAGCAGCAAACACCACAGGGGGCGGCGTCAGCCCCAGCATTTT.